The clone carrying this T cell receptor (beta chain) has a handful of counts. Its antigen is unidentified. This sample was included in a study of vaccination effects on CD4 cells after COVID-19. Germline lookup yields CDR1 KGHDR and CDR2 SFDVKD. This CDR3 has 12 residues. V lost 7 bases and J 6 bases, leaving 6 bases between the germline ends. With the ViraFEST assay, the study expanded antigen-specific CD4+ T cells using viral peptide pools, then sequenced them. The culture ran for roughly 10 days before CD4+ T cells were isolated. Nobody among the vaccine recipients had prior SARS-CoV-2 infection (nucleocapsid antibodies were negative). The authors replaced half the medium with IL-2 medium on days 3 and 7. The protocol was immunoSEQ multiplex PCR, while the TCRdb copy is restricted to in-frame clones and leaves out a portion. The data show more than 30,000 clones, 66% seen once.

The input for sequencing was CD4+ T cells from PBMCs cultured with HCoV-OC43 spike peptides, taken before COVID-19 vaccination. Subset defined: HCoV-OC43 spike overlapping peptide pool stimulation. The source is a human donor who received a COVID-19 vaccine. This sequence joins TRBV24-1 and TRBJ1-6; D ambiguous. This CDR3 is CATRTINSPLHF. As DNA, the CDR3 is TGTGCCACCAGAACTATTAATTCACCCCTCCACTTT.